The text below deals with one T cell receptor (beta chain). The CDR3 sequence is 13 residues long. Germline V gives CDR1 KGHSH, CDR2 LQKENI. V was shortened by 4 bases and J by 4 bases, with 11 bases between the two germline ends. The data originate from a study of blood T cell repertoires in COVID-19. Study-level information: Sample material is recorded as cDNA or gDNA derived from T cells, B-cell-depleted T cells, or PBMCs.

As processed by the authors: Using reference gene primer amplification, nucleated cell counts were estimated. Data came from immunoSEQ multiplex PCR; TCRdb stores just in-frame clones and leaves some out. The DNA gave D and trimming, while V, J and clone size come from that table. Of more than 130,000 clones listed, about 88% were seen once; the top ten hold about 10%. The sample was peripheral blood. The sequence was collected from a middle-aged man with active or convalescent COVID-19. V is TRBV18 and J is TRBJ2-7, with a weak D call TRBD1 (6 bases). The DNA for the CDR3 is TGTGCCAGCTCACAACGGACAGATTACGAGCAGTACTTC. Protein: CASSQRTDYEQYF.